The next 25 T cell receptor beta chains were all read from a single sample in a study of CD8+CD57+ T cells in acquired aplastic anemia. Sequenced patients had shown CD8+CD57+ cell expansion by flow cytometry. Genomic DNA acted as the template from which TCR beta VDJ combination and CDR3 sequence profiling were carried out. From the reads, TCRdb called clonotypes with MiXCR, one entry per CDR3 protein. The sample holds 150,000 to 200,000 distinct CDR3 sequences; roughly 48% are singletons and the top ten take around a third. The sequenced sample consisted of sorted CD4+, CD8+, or CD8+CD57+ T cells (not recorded which) from PBMCs. All receptors derive from a human donor with aplastic anemia.

V is TRBV2 and J is TRBJ2-7; D is perhaps TRBD2 (6 bases). The CDR3 has 14 amino acids. Germline loops: CDR1 SNHLY, CDR2 FYNNEI. V dropped 6 bases and J dropped 6 bases, with 18 bases sitting between them. In DNA form, the CDR3 reads TGTGCCAGCAGCCAGGGACTCCCGCCGGGCGAGCAGTACTTC. It yields the protein CASSQGLPPGEQYF. Based on the CDR3 plus reference TRBV2 and TRBJ2-7, the full variable domain is EPEVTQTPSHQVTQMGQEVILRCVPISNHLYFYWYRQILGQKVEFLVSFYNNEISEKSEIFDDQFSVERPDGSNFTLKIRSTKLEDSAMYFCASSQGLPPGEQYFGPGTRLTVT.

The chain has TRBV2 and TRBJ1-2, with a weak D call TRBD1 (5 bases). V gave up 6 bases and J gave up 8 bases, with 16 bases separating them. Germline V CDR1 and CDR2: SNHLY, FYNNEI. CDR3 size: 13 residues. Here the CDR3 reads CASRLQDAGGYTF. In DNA form, the CDR3 reads TGTGCCAGCAGGCTACAGGATGCCGGGGGCTACACCTTC.

The chain employs TRBV29-1 and TRBJ2-6, with D uncertain. V was clipped by 6 bases and J by 0 bases, with 6 bases between them. This CDR3 comprises 13 residues. CDR1 SQVTM and CDR2 ANQGSEA come from the germline V gene. CDR3 sequence reads: CSVSYSGANVLTF. In DNA, the CDR3 is TGCAGCGTATCTTACTCTGGGGCCAACGTCCTGACTTTC.

V is TRBV15 and J is TRBJ2-4, with 7 bases lining up with TRBD2. CDR1 is LNHNV and CDR2 is YYDKDF in the germline V gene (reference sequence). Trimming removed 1 base from V and 6 bases from J; junction bases left unmatched: 0. This CDR3 region has 13 residues. The CDR3 DNA sequence: TGTGCCACCAGCAGAGGGGGGGGAAACATTCAGTACTTC. Its protein is CATSRGGGNIQYF.

This clonotype was detected only a few times. The genes are TRBV10-3 and TRBJ2-1; 8 bases map to TRBD1. The CDR3 runs to 15 residues. CDR1 is ENHRY and CDR2 is SYGVKD in the germline V gene. V dropped 3 bases and J dropped 7; count of bases not matched to a gene: 8. The CDR3, as DNA: TGTGCCATCAGTGATGACACAGGGGGTAAAAATGAGCAGTTCTTC. Amino acid sequence: CAISDDTGGKNEQFF.

The chain uses TRBV15 and TRBJ1-1; possible D gene TRBD1, 5 bases. From germline, CDR1 is LNHNV and CDR2 YYDKDF (reference sequence). CDR3 length: 13 amino acids. Trimming took off 6 bases at V and 2 bases at J, with 10 bases between the two ends. The CDR3 protein is CATSGGFNTEAFF. Here the CDR3 DNA reads TGTGCCACCAGTGGGGGATTTAACACTGAAGCTTTCTTT.

This chain connects TRBV11-3 to TRBJ2-7; D uncertain. V lost 4 bases and J 4 bases, leaving 14 bases between the germline ends. CDR1 and CDR2 from the germline V gene are SGHNT and YENEEA. The CDR3 is made up of 14 amino acids. The DNA of the CDR3 is TGTGCCAGCAGCTCGACCGGTGAGACTTACGAGCAGTACTTC. Amino acid sequence: CASSSTGETYEQYF.

The chain employs TRBV7-6 and TRBJ2-3, with D uncertain. The V gene lost 8 bases and the J gene lost 4 bases, with 10 bases spanning the gap. This CDR3 is built from 12 residues. Germline V gene lookup returns CDR1 SGHVS and CDR2 FNYEAQ. The CDR3: CASRGVSDTQYF. The CDR3 DNA reads TGTGCCAGCCGTGGAGTTTCAGATACGCAGTATTTT.

This clonotype was recorded many times. The rearrangement joins TRBV2 to TRBJ2-7, with D perhaps TRBD2 (5 bases). Per germline, CDR1 SNHLY and CDR2 FYNNEI. This CDR3 is built from 13 residues. The V end lost 5 bases, the J end lost 0 bases, and 8 bases lay between the germline ends. CDR3 amino acids: CASSQRNSYEQYF. The CDR3, as DNA: TGTGCCAGCAGTCAGCGGAACTCCTACGAGCAGTACTTC.

Concerning this clonotype itself: One end of the junction fails to match germline, which may point to a read error. The chain couples TRBV10-1 to TRBJ2-7; perhaps D is TRBD1 or TRBD2 (6 bases each). This CDR3 is 18 amino acids long. CDR1 and CDR2 (germline): WNHNN, SYGVQD (reference sequence). This chain's CDR3 is CAGSASPWGADHSYEQYF. The CDR3 region has the DNA TGCGCCGGCAGTGCTAGCCCCTGGGGGGCGGACCACTCCTACGAGCAGTACTTC.

Turning to this clonotype: Compared with germline, one end of the junction differs, possibly owing to a read error. V and J are TRBV25-1 and TRBJ2-7; a possible D gene is TRBD1 (6 bases). The CDR3 consists of 12 residues. In germline, CDR1 is MGHDK, CDR2 SYGVNS. CDR3 sequence: CASGESTGEQYF. As DNA, the CDR3 is TGTGCCAGCGGTGAATCAACAGGGGAGCAGTACTTC.

The chain joins TRBV24-1 to TRBJ2-1; D possibly corresponds to TRBD1 (6 bases). CDR1 and CDR2 from the germline V gene are KGHDR and SFDVKD. This CDR3 contains 12 residues. V lost 7 bases and J 8 bases, leaving 11 bases between the germline ends. The CDR3 DNA reads TGTGCCACCAGCGACAGGTGGCATGAGCAGTTCTTC. Translating gives CATSDRWHEQFF.

The table lists this clonotype with many counts. The rearrangement links TRBV9 to TRBJ2-7; 7 positions match TRBD2. CDR3 length equals 13 residues. After removal of 3 bases from V and 2 bases from J, the junction contained 2 bases not matched to a gene. Germline loops: CDR1 SGDLS, CDR2 YYNGEE. The CDR3 reads CASSAGTTYEQYF. For the CDR3, the DNA is TGTGCCAGCAGCGCCGGGACTACCTACGAGCAGTACTTC.

This clonotype was counted many times. The V and J genes are TRBV25-1 and TRBJ1-3; maybe TRBD1 (5 bases). V lost 3 bases to trimming and J lost 4 bases, with 13 bases between them. The CDR3 has 15 residues. Per the germline V gene, CDR1 is MGHDK and CDR2 is SYGVNS. Written as DNA, the CDR3 is TGTGCCAGCAGTGAGGGGGACGGGATAGGAAACACCATATATTTT. Translating gives CASSEGDGIGNTIYF.

The V call is TRBV19, the J call TRBJ2-3, with a weak D call TRBD1 (6 bases). CDR1 and CDR2 from the germline V gene are LNHDA and SQIVND (reference sequence). V was clipped by 1 base and J by 4 bases, with 15 bases between them. This CDR3 is built from 16 residues. The CDR3 DNA sequence: TGTGCCAGTAGTATAGGCTCAGGGGTGGGGGCAGATACGCAGTATTTT. Translated, it gives CASSIGSGVGADTQYF.

This clonotype was observed many times. This chain connects TRBV7-2 to TRBJ2-5; D is ambiguous. The V gene lost 5 bases and the J gene lost 1 base, with 8 bases spanning the gap. CDR1 and CDR2 from the germline V gene are SGHTA and FQGNSA. The CDR3 is 13 amino acids. In DNA, the CDR3 is TGTGCCAGCAGCGCCCCCCCCCAAGAGACCCAGTACTTC. Amino acids: CASSAPPQETQYF.

The chain employs TRBV12-3 or TRBV12-4 and TRBJ1-2, with D unresolved. V lost 5 bases to trimming and J lost 7 bases, with 8 bases between them. The CDR3 has 11 amino acids. The CDR3 DNA reads TGTGCCAGCAGTCAGAAGGGTGGCTACACCTTC. This codes for CASSQKGGYTF.

The V call is TRBV9, the J call TRBJ1-5; D is unresolved. Trimming pared 1 base from V and 1 base from J, leaving 9 bases between. Per germline, CDR1 SGDLS and CDR2 YYNGEE. The CDR3 extends over 15 amino acids. The CDR3 DNA is TGTGCCAGCAGCGTATCGACAAACAGCAATCAGCCCCAGCATTTT. Its translation is CASSVSTNSNQPQHF.

The rearrangement joins TRBV10-3 to TRBJ1-1; D remains ambiguous. The CDR3 spans 14 residues. CDR1 and CDR2 (germline): ENHRY, SYGVKD. V shed 10 bases and J shed 1 base, with 16 bases lying between them. The CDR3 spells CATKVEGRNTEAFF. The CDR3 DNA reads as TGTGCCACCAAGGTGGAGGGCCGGAACACTGAAGCTTTCTTT.

V and J are TRBV5-1 and TRBJ2-5; tentatively, D is TRBD1 (6 bases). V was trimmed by 5 bases and J by 3 bases, leaving 8 bases between them. Germline V gene data show CDR1 as SGHRS and CDR2 as YFSETQ. The CDR3 is 12 residues long. This CDR3 is CASRTGEETQYF. The CDR3 coding sequence is TGCGCCAGCAGGACAGGCGAAGAGACCCAGTACTTC.

This clonotype was detected once. The chain links TRBV20-1 to TRBJ2-5, with D possibly TRBD1 on 5 matching bases. The CDR3 has 13 residues. The V end lost 2 bases, the J end lost 5 bases, and 12 bases lay between the germline ends. Germline-derived CDR1 and CDR2 are DFQATT and SNEGSKA (reference sequence). This CDR3 reads CSARLTGRETQYF. The CDR3 DNA is TGCAGTGCTAGATTAACAGGACGGGAGACCCAGTACTTC.

The chain has TRBV19 and TRBJ1-1, with 9 nucleotides matching TRBD1. Trimming at V came to 6 bases and at J to 3 bases, leaving 5 bases not matched to a gene. The CDR3 runs 14 residues. The germline CDR1 and CDR2 sequences are LNHDA and SQIVND (reference sequence). The DNA for the CDR3 is TGTGCCAGTAGATGGGGACAGGGTGACACTGAAGCTTTCTTT. The encoded protein is CASRWGQGDTEAFF.

This clonotype was seen just once. It may be a read error: a sequence one base away is much more abundant. The rearrangement links TRBV19 to TRBJ1-1; 9 bases map to TRBD1. This CDR3 has 13 residues. Germline V gene lookup returns CDR1 LNHDA and CDR2 SQIVND (reference sequence). The CDR3 region is CSSRTGVYTEAFF. As DNA, the CDR3 is TGTTCCAGCAGGACAGGGGTTTATACTGAAGCTTTCTTT.

V usage is TRBV29-1 and J usage is TRBJ2-7; the match to TRBD2 covers 7 bases. Germline V gene sequence: CDR1 SQVTM, CDR2 ANQGSEA. J was trimmed by 3 bases and V by 8 bases; bases with no gene match: 7. The CDR3 loop spans 12 amino acids. As DNA, the CDR3 is TGCAGCTTAGTTGCGGGAGTCTACGAGCAGTACTTC. This encodes CSLVAGVYEQYF.

There are many counts of this clonotype. V and J are TRBV7-9 and TRBJ2-3; perhaps TRBD1 as D (6 bases). Germline lookup yields CDR1 SEHNR and CDR2 FQNEAQ (reference sequence). V lost 1 base and J lost 4, with 15 bases in between. This CDR3 is built from 16 residues. The CDR3 sequence is CASSLGQGRGADTQYF. In nucleotides, the CDR3 is TGTGCCAGCAGCTTAGGGCAGGGCAGGGGAGCAGATACGCAGTATTTT.